The following is a T cell receptor beta chain sequence with its context. The target of this receptor is not known. No base quality information exists; no much larger clone differs at one position. The germline V gene (reference sequence) sets CDR1 to LNHDA and CDR2 to SQIVND. V loses 7 bases, J loses 3 bases, and the germline ends lie 13 bases apart. There are 14 amino acids in the CDR3, from cysteine to phenylalanine inclusive. Only the CDR3 DNA stays, 42 bases, in frame from base 1. The data were obtained in a study of shared clonotypes between healthy human individuals (TCRdb year 2020). Looking at the study overall: The cohort included a few men and a couple of women between 18 and 49 years of age. The study deeply sequenced blood TCR repertoires of 5 or 6 healthy adults to estimate repertoire size and the extent of clonotype sharing between individuals. Per donor, three plates each were used for CD4 naive and CD4 memory, two for CD8 naive, and one for CD8 memory. Leukapheresis yielded between about 0.9 and 9.5 billion PBMCs per donor. Libraries were prepared and TCR repertoires were sequenced by different laboratories using diverse techniques, in order to increase sequencing depth and limit assay-specific biases.

The donors were healthy, HIV-negative adults with no recently reported acute infections or vaccinations. Every donor was a Caucasian adult living in Nashville, Tennessee, USA. Magnetic negative selection was used to enrich CD4+ T cells, after which naive cells were positively selected on CD45RA and the negative fraction became the memory subset. Blood was collected by leukapheresis, and PBMCs were isolated by Ficoll-Histopaque density gradient centrifugation and then cryopreserved in liquid nitrogen vapor phase. Analytical flow cytometry was used to check the purity and quantity of every magnetically sorted T cell population. Genomic DNA was isolated from every sorted fraction and measured by UV absorbance on a Nanodrop 2000c. What the authors observed across the whole study: Pairwise subsampling indicated that sequencing depth was expected to affect the degree of clonotype sharing among donors. Even with the large sequencing depth, rarefaction of the sorted-subset datasets indicated that sequencing was incomplete. Clonotypes shared by all four sorted-subset donors showed higher generation probabilities than non-shared clonotypes. Naive subsets generally had larger estimated clonotype richness than memory subsets did. Sampling was restricted to blood, and TCR repertoires in tissues likely differ from the TCR repertoires found in blood. The genetic and exposure-history diversity represented was limited by the small number of donors. When several donors were compared, the shared fraction of clonotypes was around 5% for naive CD4, roughly 3.4% for naive CD8, about 2.4% for memory CD4, and 0.4% for memory CD8.

Using the deep immunoSEQ assay, multiplex PCR amplified TCR CDR3 regions from genomic DNA. Extracted genomic DNA from each cell subset was distributed evenly across all wells of several immunoSEQ 96-well plates, and each plate was treated as a replicate. For sorted subsets, around 200 ng genomic DNA, equal to 30,000 or so T cell genomes, was loaded into each replicate PCR. Purified libraries were quantified with a Qubit 3.0 fluorometer, sized on a Bioanalyzer 2100, and re-quantified with the KAPA Library Quantification kit. A separate single-read 150-cycle Illumina NextSeq 550 flow cell was used to sequence each immunoSEQ 96-well plate. On the study's bioinformatics: Because the immunoSEQ output included only junctional sequences and no quality scores, the filtering could not be the same as the filtering used for full-length reads. Sequences were annotated with PyIR, a Python wrapper for IgBLAST v1.9, and V/J genes and CDR3 were assigned using IMGT germline references. Any read was removed if the V/J assignment was weak (E-value above 1e-6), the CDR3 was missing, or the read contained stop codons, out-of-frame junctions, or ambiguous translated residues. V3J clonotypes were defined as sequences sharing an identical inferred V gene, J gene, and CDR3 amino acid sequence. To compute the percentage overlap between repertoires, the number of shared unique clonotypes was divided by the size of the smaller repertoire. Three approaches were used to assess repertoire richness: RTK rarefaction, the Chao1 estimator, and Recon v2.1 estimates of unobserved clonotypes. For all TCRbeta clonotypes obtained by the gDNA method from a handful of donors, generation probabilities were computed with OLGA. Drawn from immuneACCESS, this table holds only the in-frame rearrangements with V and J called that TCRdb kept. Clones are partly lost; checked studies trace under half to an unresolved V gene and leave the rest unexplained. From that table come the V and J calls and clone size; the DNA was used to work out D and trimming. The sample has some 1.5 million clones on record, around 95% of them singletons. The top ten clones comprise roughly 1.1% of the sample.

The chain joins TRBV19 to TRBJ1-5, with an unclear D gene assignment. This receptor was identified in a man under 40 in good health. Source material: naive CD4+ T cells sorted from blood. What this sample's cell subset or site label stands for: CD45RA+ positively selected. The DNA sequence follows: TGTGCCAGTACAGTTCCTCGCACCAATCAGCCCCAGCATTTT. Its product reads: CASTVPRTNQPQHF.